This T cell receptor beta chain was identified in a study of blood T cell repertoires in COVID-19. Study-wide context: The United States, Italy and Spain were the sources of the acute and convalescent COVID-19 samples. The analysed material was cDNA or gDNA that came from T cells, B-cell-depleted T cells, or PBMCs.

The authors' processing: Amplification with reference gene primers provided the estimates of nucleated cell counts. Measured with immunoSEQ multiplex PCR; TCRdb has only the in-frame clones, and not every one. The V and J calls and clone size are taken from that table; D and trimming were inferred from the DNA. The table lists under 150,000 clones, 84% of them singletons, with about 17% in the top ten. V lost 2 bases and J lost 0; bases outside the gene matches: 12. Germline V gene sequence: CDR1 GTSNPN, CDR2 SVGIG (reference sequence). The CDR3 is made up of 18 amino acids. The sequencing input was peripheral blood. This TCR derives from a woman over 75 with acute or convalescent COVID-19. This chain uses TRBV30 with TRBJ1-5, with 8 bases lining up with TRBD1. In DNA form, the CDR3 reads TGTGCCTGGAGTATCAGGGGGCGACCCCTCTATAGCAATCAGCCCCAGCATTTT. Encoded protein: CAWSIRGRPLYSNQPQHF. The full variable domain, with the rest looked up from reference TRBV30 and TRBJ1-5, is SQTIHQWPATLVQPVGSPLSLECTVEGTSNPNLYWYRQAAGRGLQLLFYSVGIGQISSEVPQNLSASRPQDRQFILSSKKLLLSDSGFYLCAWSIRGRPLYSNQPQHFGDGTRLSIL.